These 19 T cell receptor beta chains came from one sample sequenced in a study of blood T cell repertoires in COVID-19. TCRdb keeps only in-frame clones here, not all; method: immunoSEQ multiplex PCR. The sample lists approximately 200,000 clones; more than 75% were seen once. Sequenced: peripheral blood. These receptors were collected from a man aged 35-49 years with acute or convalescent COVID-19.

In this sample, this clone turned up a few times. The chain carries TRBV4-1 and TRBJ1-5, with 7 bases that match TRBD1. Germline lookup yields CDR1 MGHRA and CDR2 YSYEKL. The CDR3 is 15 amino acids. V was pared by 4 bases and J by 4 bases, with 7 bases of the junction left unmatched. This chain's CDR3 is CASSRGDSPNQPQHF. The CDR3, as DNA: TGCGCCAGCAGCCGGGGGGACAGCCCAAATCAGCCCCAGCATTTT.

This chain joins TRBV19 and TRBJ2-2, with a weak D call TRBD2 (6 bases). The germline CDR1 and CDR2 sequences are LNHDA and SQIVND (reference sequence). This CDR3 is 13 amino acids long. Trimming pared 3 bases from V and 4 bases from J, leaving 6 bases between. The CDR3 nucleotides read TGTGCCAGTAGTATCGGGGGCACCGGGGAGCTGTTTTTT. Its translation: CASSIGGTGELFF.

The CDR3 region has the DNA TGTGCCAGTAGCATCAGGGGGCCCTCTGGAAACACCATATATTTT. Its protein product is CASSIRGPSGNTIYF. The chain employs TRBV19 and TRBJ1-3; the match to TRBD1 covers 8 bases. J gave up 0 bases and V 6 bases, and 4 bases lay outside the gene matches. The germline CDR1 and CDR2 sequences are LNHDA and SQIVND (reference sequence). The CDR3 is 15 amino acids.

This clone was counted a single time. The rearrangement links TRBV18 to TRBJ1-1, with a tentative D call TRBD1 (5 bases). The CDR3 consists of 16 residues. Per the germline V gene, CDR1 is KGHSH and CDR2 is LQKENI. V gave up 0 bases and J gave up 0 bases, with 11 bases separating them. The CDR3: CASSPPGGFMNTEAFF. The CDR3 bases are TGTGCCAGCTCACCACCGGGGGGATTTATGAACACTGAAGCTTTCTTT.

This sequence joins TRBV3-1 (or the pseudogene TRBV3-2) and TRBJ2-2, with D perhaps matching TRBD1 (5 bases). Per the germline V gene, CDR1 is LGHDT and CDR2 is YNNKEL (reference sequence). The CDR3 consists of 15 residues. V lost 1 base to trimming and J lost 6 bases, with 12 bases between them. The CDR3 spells CASSQGSGIAGELFF. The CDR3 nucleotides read TGTGCCAGCAGCCAAGGATCAGGGATCGCCGGGGAGCTGTTTTTT.

CDR3 sequence: CASSLQGAYGYTF. For the CDR3, the DNA is TGTGCCAGCAGCCTACAGGGTGCCTATGGCTACACCTTC. This sequence joins TRBV2 and TRBJ1-2, with D tentatively TRBD1 (6 bases). The V gene lost 6 bases and the J gene lost 4 bases, with 12 bases spanning the gap. Germline lookup yields CDR1 SNHLY and CDR2 FYNNEI. This CDR3 has 13 residues.

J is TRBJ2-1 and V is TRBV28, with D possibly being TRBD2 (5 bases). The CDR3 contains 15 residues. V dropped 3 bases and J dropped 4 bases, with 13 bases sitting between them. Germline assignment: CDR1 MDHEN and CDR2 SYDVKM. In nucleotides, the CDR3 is TGTGCCAGCAGTTTGGGGAGCTCCCTTTACAATGAGCAGTTCTTC. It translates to CASSLGSSLYNEQFF. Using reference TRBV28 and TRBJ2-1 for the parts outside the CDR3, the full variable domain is DVKVTQSSRYLVKRTGEKVFLECVQDMDHENMFWYRQDPGLGLRLIYFSYDVKMKEKGDIPEGYSVSREKKERFSLILESASTNQTSMYLCASSLGSSLYNEQFFGPGTRLTVL.

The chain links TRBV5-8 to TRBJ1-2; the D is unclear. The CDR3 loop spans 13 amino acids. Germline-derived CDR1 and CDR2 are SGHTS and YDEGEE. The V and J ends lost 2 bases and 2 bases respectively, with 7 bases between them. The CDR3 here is CASSFAANYGYTF. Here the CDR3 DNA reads TGTGCCAGCAGCTTCGCGGCGAACTATGGCTACACCTTC. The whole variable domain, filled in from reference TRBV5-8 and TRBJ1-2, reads EAGVTQSPTHLIKTRGQQATLRCSPISGHTSVYWYQQALGLGLQFLLWYDEGEERNRGNFPPRFSGRQFPNYSSELNVNALELEDSALYLCASSFAANYGYTFGSGTRLTVV.

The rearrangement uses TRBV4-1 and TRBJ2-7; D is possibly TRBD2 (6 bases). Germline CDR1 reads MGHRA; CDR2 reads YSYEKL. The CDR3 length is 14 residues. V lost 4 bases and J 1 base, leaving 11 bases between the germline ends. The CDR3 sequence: CASSPAGSSYEQYF. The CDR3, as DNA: TGCGCCAGCAGCCCTGCGGGGAGTTCCTACGAGCAGTACTTC.

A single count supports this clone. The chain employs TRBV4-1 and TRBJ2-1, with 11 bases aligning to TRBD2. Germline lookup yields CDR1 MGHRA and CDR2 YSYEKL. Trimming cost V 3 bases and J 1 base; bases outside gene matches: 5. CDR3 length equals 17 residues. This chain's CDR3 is CASSQGSSGGSYNEQFF. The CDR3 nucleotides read TGCGCCAGCAGCCAGGGATCTAGCGGGGGGTCCTACAATGAGCAGTTCTTC.

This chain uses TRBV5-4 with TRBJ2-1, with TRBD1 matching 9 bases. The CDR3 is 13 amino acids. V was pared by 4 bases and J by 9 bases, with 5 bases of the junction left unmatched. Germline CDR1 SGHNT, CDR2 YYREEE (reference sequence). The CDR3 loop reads CASSRDRDGEQFF. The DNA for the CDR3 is TGTGCCAGCAGCCGGGACAGGGACGGTGAGCAGTTCTTC.

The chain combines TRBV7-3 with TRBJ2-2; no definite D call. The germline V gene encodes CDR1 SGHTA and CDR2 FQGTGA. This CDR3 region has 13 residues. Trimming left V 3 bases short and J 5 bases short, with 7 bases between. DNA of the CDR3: TGTGCCAGCAGCTTGTTCGGGACCGGGGAGCTGTTTTTT. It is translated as CASSLFGTGELFF.

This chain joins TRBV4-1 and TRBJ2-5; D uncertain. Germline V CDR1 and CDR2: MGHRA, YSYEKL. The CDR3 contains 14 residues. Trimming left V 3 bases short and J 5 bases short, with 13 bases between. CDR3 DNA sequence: TGCGCCAGCAGCCAGTCAGAATCTTGGGAGACCCAGTACTTC. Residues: CASSQSESWETQYF.

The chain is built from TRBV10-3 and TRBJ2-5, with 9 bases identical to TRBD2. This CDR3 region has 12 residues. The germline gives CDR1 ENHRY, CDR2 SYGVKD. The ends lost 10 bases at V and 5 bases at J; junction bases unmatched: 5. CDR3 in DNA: TGTGCCAGCGGGGGGGACGGTGAGACCCAGTACTTC. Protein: CASGGDGETQYF.

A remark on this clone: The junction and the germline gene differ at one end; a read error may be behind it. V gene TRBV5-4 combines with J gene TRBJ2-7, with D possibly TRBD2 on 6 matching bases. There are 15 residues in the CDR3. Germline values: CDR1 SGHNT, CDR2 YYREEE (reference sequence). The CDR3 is CVSSCRDFDCGEQYF. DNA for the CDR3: TGTGTCAGCAGCTGCCGGGACTTCGATTGTGGCGAGCAGTACTTC. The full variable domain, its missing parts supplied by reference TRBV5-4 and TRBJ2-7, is ETGVTQSPTHLIKTRGQQVTLRCSSQSGHNTVSWYQQALGQGPQFIFQYYREEENGRGNFPPRFSGLQFPNYSSELNVNALELDDSALYLCVSSCRDFDCGEQYFGPGTRLTVT.

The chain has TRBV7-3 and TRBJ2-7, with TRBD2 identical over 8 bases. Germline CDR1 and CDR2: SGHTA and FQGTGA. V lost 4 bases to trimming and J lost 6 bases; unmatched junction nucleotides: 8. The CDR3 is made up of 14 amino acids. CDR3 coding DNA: TGTGCCAGCAGCTCTACCGGACTAGCCAGCGAGCAGTACTTC. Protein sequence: CASSSTGLASEQYF.

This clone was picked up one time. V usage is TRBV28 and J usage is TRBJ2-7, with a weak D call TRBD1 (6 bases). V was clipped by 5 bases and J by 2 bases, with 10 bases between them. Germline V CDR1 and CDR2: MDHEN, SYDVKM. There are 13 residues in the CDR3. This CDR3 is CASSGQITYEQYF. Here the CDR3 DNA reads TGTGCCAGCAGTGGACAGATTACCTACGAGCAGTACTTC.

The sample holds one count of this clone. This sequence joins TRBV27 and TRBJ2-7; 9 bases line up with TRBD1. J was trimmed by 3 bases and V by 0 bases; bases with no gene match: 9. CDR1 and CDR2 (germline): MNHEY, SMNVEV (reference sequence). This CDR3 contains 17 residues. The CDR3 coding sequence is TGTGCCAGCAGTTTATCCTTTTTCCGGGACAGGGACTACGAGCAGTACTTC. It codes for CASSLSFFRDRDYEQYF.

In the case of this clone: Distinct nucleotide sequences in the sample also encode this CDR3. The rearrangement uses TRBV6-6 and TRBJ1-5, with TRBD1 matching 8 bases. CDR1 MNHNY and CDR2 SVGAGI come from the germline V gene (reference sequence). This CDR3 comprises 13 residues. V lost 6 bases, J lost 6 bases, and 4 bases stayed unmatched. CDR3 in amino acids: CASRQGASQPQHF. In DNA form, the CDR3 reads TGTGCCAGCAGGCAGGGGGCGAGTCAGCCCCAGCATTTT.